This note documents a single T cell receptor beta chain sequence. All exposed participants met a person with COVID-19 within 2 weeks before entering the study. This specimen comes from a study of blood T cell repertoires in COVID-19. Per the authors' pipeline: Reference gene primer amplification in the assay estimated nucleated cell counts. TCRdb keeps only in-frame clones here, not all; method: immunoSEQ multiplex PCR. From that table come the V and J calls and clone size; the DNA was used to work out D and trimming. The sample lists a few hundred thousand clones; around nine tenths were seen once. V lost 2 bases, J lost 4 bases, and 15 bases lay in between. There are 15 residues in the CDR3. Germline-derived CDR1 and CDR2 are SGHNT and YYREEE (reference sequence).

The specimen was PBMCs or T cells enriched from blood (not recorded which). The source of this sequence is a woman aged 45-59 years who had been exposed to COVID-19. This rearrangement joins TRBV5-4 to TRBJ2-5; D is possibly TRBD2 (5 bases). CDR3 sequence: CASSLGGVIGETQYF. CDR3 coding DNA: TGTGCCAGCAGCTTAGGAGGCGTAATCGGAGAGACCCAGTACTTC. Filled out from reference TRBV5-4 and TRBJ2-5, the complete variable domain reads ETGVTQSPTHLIKTRGQQVTLRCSSQSGHNTVSWYQQALGQGPQFIFQYYREEENGRGNFPPRFSGLQFPNYSSELNVNALELDDSALYLCASSLGGVIGETQYFGPGTRLLVL.